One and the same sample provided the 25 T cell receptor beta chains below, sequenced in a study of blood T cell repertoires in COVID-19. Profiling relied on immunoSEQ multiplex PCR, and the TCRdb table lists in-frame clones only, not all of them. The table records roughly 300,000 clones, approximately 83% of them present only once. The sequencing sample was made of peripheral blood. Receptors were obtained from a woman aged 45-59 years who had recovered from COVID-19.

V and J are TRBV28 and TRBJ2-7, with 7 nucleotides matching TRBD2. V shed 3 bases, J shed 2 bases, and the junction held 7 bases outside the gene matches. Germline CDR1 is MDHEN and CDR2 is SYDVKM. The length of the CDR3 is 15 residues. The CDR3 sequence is CASSLGLADPYEQYF. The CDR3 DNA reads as TGTGCCAGCAGTTTGGGTCTAGCGGACCCCTACGAGCAGTACTTC.

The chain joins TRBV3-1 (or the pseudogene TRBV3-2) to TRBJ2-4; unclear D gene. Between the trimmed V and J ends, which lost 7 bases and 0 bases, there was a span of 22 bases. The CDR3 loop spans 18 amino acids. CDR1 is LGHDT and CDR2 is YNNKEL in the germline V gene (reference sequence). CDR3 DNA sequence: TGTGCCAGCAACCCCCGGCTAGAGGAGAACCTAGCCAAAAACATTCAGTACTTC. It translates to CASNPRLEENLAKNIQYF.

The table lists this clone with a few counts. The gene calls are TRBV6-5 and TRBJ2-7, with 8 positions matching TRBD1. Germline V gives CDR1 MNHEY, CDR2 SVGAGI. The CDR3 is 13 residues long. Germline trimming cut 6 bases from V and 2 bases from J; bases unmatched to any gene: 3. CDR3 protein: CASRGQVTYEQYF. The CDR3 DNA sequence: TGTGCCAGCAGGGGACAGGTAACCTACGAGCAGTACTTC.

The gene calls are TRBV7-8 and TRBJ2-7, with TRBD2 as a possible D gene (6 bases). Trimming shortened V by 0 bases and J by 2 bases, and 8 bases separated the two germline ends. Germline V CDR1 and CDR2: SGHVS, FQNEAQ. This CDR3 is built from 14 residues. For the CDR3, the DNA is TGTGCCAGCAGCTTAGCGCGACTAGCCTACGAGCAGTACTTC. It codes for CASSLARLAYEQYF.

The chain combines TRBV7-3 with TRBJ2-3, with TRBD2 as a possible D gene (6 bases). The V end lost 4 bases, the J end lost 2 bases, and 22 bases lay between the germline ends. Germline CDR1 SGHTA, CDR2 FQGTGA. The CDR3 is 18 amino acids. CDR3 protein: CASSSRRGTDYFTDTQYF. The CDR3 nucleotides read TGTGCCAGCAGCTCCCGGCGGGGAACGGACTATTTCACAGATACGCAGTATTTT.

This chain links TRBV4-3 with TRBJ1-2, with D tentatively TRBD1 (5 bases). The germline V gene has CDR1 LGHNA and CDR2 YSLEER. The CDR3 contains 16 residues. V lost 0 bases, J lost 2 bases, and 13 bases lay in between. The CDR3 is CASSQDRGAGNYGYTF. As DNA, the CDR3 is TGCGCCAGCAGCCAAGATCGTGGGGCAGGGAACTATGGCTACACCTTC.

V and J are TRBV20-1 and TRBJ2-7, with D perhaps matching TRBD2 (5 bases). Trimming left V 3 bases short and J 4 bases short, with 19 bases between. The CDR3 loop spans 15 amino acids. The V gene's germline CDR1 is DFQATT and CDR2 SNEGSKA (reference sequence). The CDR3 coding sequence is TGCAGTGCTAGTACCACCGCGGAGGTAATATACGAGCAGTACTTC. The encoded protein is CSASTTAEVIYEQYF.

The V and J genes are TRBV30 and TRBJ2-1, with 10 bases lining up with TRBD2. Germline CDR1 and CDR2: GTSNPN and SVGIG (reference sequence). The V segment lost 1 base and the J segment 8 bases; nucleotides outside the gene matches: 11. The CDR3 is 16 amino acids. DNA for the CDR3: TGTGCCTGGAGTGGGCTAGCGGGGGCCCTTGGCGATGAGCAGTTCTTC. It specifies CAWSGLAGALGDEQFF.

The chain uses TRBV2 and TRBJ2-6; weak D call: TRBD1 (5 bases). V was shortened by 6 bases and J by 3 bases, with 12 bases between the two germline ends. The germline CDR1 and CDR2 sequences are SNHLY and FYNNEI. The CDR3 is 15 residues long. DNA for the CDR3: TGTGCCAGCAGGCCCCAGGGCGGTGGGGCCAACGTCCTGACTTTC. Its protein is CASRPQGGGANVLTF.

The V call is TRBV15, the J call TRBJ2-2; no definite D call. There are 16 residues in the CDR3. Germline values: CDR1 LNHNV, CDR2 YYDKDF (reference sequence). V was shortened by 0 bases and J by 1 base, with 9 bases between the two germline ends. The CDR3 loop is CATSRDQLMNTGELFF. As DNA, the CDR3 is TGTGCCACCAGCAGAGATCAACTAATGAACACCGGGGAGCTGTTTTTT.

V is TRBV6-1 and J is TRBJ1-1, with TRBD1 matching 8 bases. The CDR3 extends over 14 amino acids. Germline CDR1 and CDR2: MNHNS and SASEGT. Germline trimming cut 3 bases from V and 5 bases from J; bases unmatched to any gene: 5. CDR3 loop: CASSETGARTEAFF. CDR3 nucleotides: TGTGCCAGCAGTGAGACAGGGGCCCGAACTGAAGCTTTCTTT.

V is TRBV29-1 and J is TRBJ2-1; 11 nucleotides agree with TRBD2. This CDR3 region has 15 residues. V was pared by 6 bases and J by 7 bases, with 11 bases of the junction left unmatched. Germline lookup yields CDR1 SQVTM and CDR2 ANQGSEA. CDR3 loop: CSVRELAGVENEQFF. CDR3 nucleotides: TGCAGCGTACGGGAACTAGCGGGAGTAGAAAATGAGCAGTTCTTC.

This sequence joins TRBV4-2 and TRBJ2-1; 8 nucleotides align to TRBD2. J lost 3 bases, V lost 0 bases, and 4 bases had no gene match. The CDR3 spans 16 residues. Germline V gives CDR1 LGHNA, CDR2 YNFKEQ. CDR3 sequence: CASSQDRSGSYNEQFF. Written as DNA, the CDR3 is TGTGCCAGCAGCCAAGATCGAAGCGGGAGCTACAATGAGCAGTTCTTC.

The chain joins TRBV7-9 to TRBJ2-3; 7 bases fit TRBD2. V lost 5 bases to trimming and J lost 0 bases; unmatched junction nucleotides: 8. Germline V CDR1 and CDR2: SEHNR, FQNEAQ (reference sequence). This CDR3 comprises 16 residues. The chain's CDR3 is CASSLGLGLSTDTQYF. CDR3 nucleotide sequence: TGTGCCAGCAGCCTAGGACTAGGACTTAGCACAGATACGCAGTATTTT.

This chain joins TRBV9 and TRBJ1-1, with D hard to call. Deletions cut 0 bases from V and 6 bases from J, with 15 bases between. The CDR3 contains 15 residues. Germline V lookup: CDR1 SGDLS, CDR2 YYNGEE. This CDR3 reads CASSVGVTATSEAFF. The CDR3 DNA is TGTGCCAGCAGCGTAGGCGTGACGGCGACATCTGAAGCTTTCTTT.

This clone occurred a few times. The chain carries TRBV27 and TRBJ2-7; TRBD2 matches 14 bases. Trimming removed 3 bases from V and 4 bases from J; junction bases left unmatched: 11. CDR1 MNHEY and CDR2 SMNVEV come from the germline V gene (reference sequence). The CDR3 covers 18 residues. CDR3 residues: CASSLRGLAGEPSYEQYF. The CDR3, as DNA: TGTGCCAGCAGTTTGCGGGGACTAGCGGGAGAACCCTCTTACGAGCAGTACTTC.

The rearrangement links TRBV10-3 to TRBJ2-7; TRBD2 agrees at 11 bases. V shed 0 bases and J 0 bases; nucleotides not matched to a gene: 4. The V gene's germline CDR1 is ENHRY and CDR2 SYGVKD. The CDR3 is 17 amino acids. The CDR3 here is CAISESVSGRASYEQYF. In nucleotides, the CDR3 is TGTGCCATCAGTGAGTCGGTTAGCGGGAGGGCCTCCTACGAGCAGTACTTC.

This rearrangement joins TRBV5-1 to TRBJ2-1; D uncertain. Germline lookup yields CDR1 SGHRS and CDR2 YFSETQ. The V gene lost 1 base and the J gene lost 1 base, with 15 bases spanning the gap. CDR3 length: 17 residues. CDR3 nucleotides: TGCGCCAGCAGCTTGCCTAGATCGGGTCCTTCCTACAATGAGCAGTTCTTC. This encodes CASSLPRSGPSYNEQFF.

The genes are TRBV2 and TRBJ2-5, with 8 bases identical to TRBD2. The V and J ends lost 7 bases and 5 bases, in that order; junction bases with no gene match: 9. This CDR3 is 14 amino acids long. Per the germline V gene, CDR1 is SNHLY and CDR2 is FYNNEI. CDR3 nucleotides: TGTGCCAGCAAGGCGACGGGGGGGCTGGAGACCCAGTACTTC. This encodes CASKATGGLETQYF. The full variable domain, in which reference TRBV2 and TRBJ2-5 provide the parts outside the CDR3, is EPEVTQTPSHQVTQMGQEVILRCVPISNHLYFYWYRQILGQKVEFLVSFYNNEISEKSEIFDDQFSVERPDGSNFTLKIRSTKLEDSAMYFCASKATGGLETQYFGPGTRLLVL.

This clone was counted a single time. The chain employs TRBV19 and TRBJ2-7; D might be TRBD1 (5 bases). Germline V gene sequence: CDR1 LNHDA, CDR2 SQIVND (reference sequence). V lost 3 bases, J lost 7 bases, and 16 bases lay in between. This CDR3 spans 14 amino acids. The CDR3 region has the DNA TGTGCCAGTAGTATGGAGAAGGGGTCGGAGGAGCAGTACTTC. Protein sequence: CASSMEKGSEEQYF.

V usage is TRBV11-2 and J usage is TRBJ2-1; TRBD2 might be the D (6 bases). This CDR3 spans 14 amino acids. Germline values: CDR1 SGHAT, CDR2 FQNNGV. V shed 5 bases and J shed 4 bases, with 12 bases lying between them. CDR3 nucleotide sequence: TGTGCCAGCAGCCTACTAGCTGTATACAATGAGCAGTTCTTC. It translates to CASSLLAVYNEQFF.

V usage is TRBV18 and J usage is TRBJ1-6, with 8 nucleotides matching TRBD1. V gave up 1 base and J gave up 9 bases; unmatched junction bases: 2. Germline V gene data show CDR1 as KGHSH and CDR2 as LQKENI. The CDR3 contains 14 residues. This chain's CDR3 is CASSPRTGTSPLHF. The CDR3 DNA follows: TGTGCCAGCTCACCACGGACAGGGACTTCACCCCTCCACTTT.

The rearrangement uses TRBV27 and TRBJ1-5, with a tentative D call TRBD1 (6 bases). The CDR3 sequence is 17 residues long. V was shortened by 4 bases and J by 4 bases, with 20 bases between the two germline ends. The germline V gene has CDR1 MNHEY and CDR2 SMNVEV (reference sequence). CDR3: CASSSLISGQRNQPQHF. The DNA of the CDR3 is TGTGCCAGCAGTTCCCTGATATCCGGACAGAGAAATCAGCCCCAGCATTTT.

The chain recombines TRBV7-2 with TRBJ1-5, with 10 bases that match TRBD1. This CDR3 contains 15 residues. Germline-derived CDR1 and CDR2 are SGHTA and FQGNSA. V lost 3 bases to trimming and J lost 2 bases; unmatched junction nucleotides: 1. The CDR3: CASSFGTGGNQPQHF. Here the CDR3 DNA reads TGTGCCAGCAGCTTCGGGACAGGGGGCAATCAGCCCCAGCATTTT.

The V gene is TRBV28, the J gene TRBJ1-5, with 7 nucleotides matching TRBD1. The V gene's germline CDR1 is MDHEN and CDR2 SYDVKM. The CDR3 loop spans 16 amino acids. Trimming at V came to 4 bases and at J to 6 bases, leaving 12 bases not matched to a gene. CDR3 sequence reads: CASSSASGQLFQPQHF. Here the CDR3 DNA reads TGTGCCAGCAGTTCCGCCTCGGGACAGCTATTTCAGCCCCAGCATTTT.